The rows below give T cell receptor beta chains drawn from one sample of a study of blood T cell repertoires in COVID-19. Sequenced by immunoSEQ multiplex PCR; TCRdb stores in-frame clones only, minus some. The data contain under 300,000 clones, about 89% of them singletons. The sequenced material came from peripheral blood. The receptors originated from a woman aged 40 to 50 who had recovered from COVID-19. Both conserved end residues are part of each CDR3. The order of the fields is J gene, V gene, clone size, D gene, CDR3 DNA, CDR3 protein. D genes are given only for firm matches. Clone size is stated in some rows and not others, as once, few, many or a class when expanded.

J gene: TRBJ1-1
V gene: TRBV7-9
clone size: .
D gene: .
CDR3 DNA: TGTGCCAGCAGCAACAGGGTTGGGGACACTGAAGCTTTCTTT
CDR3 protein: CASSNRVGDTEAFF

J gene: TRBJ2-7
V gene: TRBV19
clone size: .
D gene: TRBD2
CDR3 DNA: TGTGCCAGTAGTGCACAGGCGAATAGCGGGGGCGAGCAGTACTTC
CDR3 protein: CASSAQANSGGEQYF

J gene: TRBJ1-2
V gene: TRBV5-4
clone size: .
D gene: TRBD1
CDR3 DNA: TGTGCCAGCAGCGCTGCACAGGGGGCTGACTATGGCTACACCTTC
CDR3 protein: CASSAAQGADYGYTF

J gene: TRBJ2-7
V gene: TRBV6-5
clone size: few
D gene: TRBD2
CDR3 DNA: TGTGCCAGCAGACCACTAGCGGGAGCATCCTACGAGCAGTACTTC
CDR3 protein: CASRPLAGASYEQYF

J gene: TRBJ1-1
V gene: TRBV18
clone size: .
D gene: .
CDR3 DNA: TGTGCCAGCTCCCCCAGGGGCGGGACTGAAGCTTTCTTT
CDR3 protein: CASSPRGGTEAFF

J gene: TRBJ1-6
V gene: TRBV15
clone size: .
D gene: .
CDR3 DNA: TGTGCCACCAGCAGAGATCGGGTAGCCCTCCACTTT
CDR3 protein: CATSRDRVALHF

J gene: TRBJ1-1
V gene: TRBV27
clone size: .
D gene: TRBD1
CDR3 DNA: TGTGCCAGCATTCGGACAGGCGGGAACACTGAAGCTTTCTTT
CDR3 protein: CASIRTGGNTEAFF

J gene: TRBJ2-7
V gene: TRBV12-3/TRBV12-4
clone size: .
D gene: TRBD2
CDR3 DNA: TGTGCCAGCAGCCCTAGCGGCCCCTACGAGCAGTACTTC
CDR3 protein: CASSPSGPYEQYF

J gene: TRBJ2-3
V gene: TRBV5-1
clone size: .
D gene: TRBD1
CDR3 DNA: TGCGCCAGCAGCTTCATGACCCCCCAGGGGGCGGCTAGCACAGATACGCAGTATTTT
CDR3 protein: CASSFMTPQGAASTDTQYF

J gene: TRBJ2-3
V gene: TRBV18
clone size: .
D gene: TRBD2
CDR3 DNA: TGTGCCAGCTCGCGCCAGACTAGCGGGACTAGCACAGATACGCAGTATTTT
CDR3 protein: CASSRQTSGTSTDTQYF

J gene: TRBJ2-2
V gene: TRBV7-9
clone size: .
D gene: TRBD2
CDR3 DNA: TGTGCCAGCAGCCCTCTATGGGCGGGAGCGAACACCGGGGAGCTGTTTTTT
CDR3 protein: CASSPLWAGANTGELFF

J gene: TRBJ1-2
V gene: TRBV18
clone size: .
D gene: .
CDR3 DNA: TGTGCCAGCTCACCAGGCCATACGGGAAACTATGGCTACACCTTC
CDR3 protein: CASSPGHTGNYGYTF

J gene: TRBJ2-2
V gene: TRBV27
clone size: .
D gene: TRBD1
CDR3 DNA: TGTGCCAGCAGTTTATCCTCTCAGGGGGCGAACACCGGGGAGCTGTTTTTT
CDR3 protein: CASSLSSQGANTGELFF

J gene: TRBJ2-3
V gene: TRBV7-3
clone size: .
D gene: .
CDR3 DNA: TGTGCCAGCAACTCCGATCCCGCAGATACGCAGTATTTT
CDR3 protein: CASNSDPADTQYF

J gene: TRBJ2-7
V gene: TRBV27
clone size: few
D gene: TRBD2
CDR3 DNA: TGTGCCAGCAGTTTATCGGCTAGCGGAGCCTACGAGCAGTACTTC
CDR3 protein: CASSLSASGAYEQYF

J gene: TRBJ1-3
V gene: TRBV10-3
clone size: .
D gene: .
CDR3 DNA: TGTGCCATCAGTGAAAGAACTAGAGCAGACTCTGGAAACACCATATATTTT
CDR3 protein: CAISERTRADSGNTIYF

J gene: TRBJ2-1
V gene: TRBV4-2
clone size: .
D gene: .
CDR3 DNA: TGTGCCAGCAGCCTCAGAGACGTTGCGGGGAAAAATGAGCAGTTCTTC
CDR3 protein: CASSLRDVAGKNEQFF

J gene: TRBJ2-1
V gene: TRBV10-3
clone size: .
D gene: TRBD2
CDR3 DNA: TGTGCCATGAAGCCGGGACTAGCGGGAGTTGGGGATGAGCAGTTCTTC
CDR3 protein: CAMKPGLAGVGDEQFF

J gene: TRBJ2-1
V gene: TRBV4-2
clone size: .
D gene: .
CDR3 DNA: TGTGCCAGCAGCCAAGATCTTAGCGGCTCCTACAATGAGCAGTTCTTC
CDR3 protein: CASSQDLSGSYNEQFF

J gene: TRBJ1-1
V gene: TRBV5-1
clone size: .
D gene: TRBD1
CDR3 DNA: TGCGCCAGCAGCTCTCGGGACAGTCCCGCACGGAACACTGAAGCTTTCTTT
CDR3 protein: CASSSRDSPARNTEAFF

J gene: TRBJ1-3
V gene: TRBV30
clone size: .
D gene: .
CDR3 DNA: TGTGCCTGGAGTGTTGTGGCAGGGGGAAACACCATATATTTT
CDR3 protein: CAWSVVAGGNTIYF

J gene: TRBJ2-1
V gene: TRBV10-3
clone size: .
D gene: TRBD2
CDR3 DNA: TGTGCCATCAGTGCCTGGGGGGAGGGCTACAATGAGCAGTTCTTC
CDR3 protein: CAISAWGEGYNEQFF

J gene: TRBJ1-5
V gene: TRBV7-9
clone size: .
D gene: TRBD1
CDR3 DNA: TGTGACCTAGGGGGCGGACGCAATCAGCCCCAGCATTTT
CDR3 protein: CDLGGGRNQPQHF

J gene: TRBJ1-5
V gene: TRBV6-5
clone size: .
D gene: .
CDR3 DNA: TGTGCCAGTTGGACAAGGAGCAATCAGCCCCAGCATTTT
CDR3 protein: CASWTRSNQPQHF

J gene: TRBJ2-1
V gene: TRBV11-2
clone size: .
D gene: .
CDR3 DNA: TGTGCCAGCCGCGCTAACTCCTACAATGAGCAGTTCTTC
CDR3 protein: CASRANSYNEQFF

J gene: TRBJ2-1
V gene: TRBV3-1/TRBV3-2
clone size: .
D gene: TRBD2
CDR3 DNA: TGTGCCAGCAGCCATCCTAGCGGGAGGTCCGGGAATGAGCAGTTCTTC
CDR3 protein: CASSHPSGRSGNEQFF

J gene: TRBJ2-1
V gene: TRBV2
clone size: .
D gene: TRBD2
CDR3 DNA: TGTGCCAGCAGTGATTCTCTAGCGGGTAACTACAATGAGCAGTTCTTC
CDR3 protein: CASSDSLAGNYNEQFF

J gene: TRBJ2-1
V gene: TRBV7-2
clone size: .
D gene: .
CDR3 DNA: TGTGCCAGCAGCTTGGGGCTAGTTGCCAATGAGCAGTTCTTC
CDR3 protein: CASSLGLVANEQFF

J gene: TRBJ2-1
V gene: TRBV7-9
clone size: .
D gene: .
CDR3 DNA: TGTGCCAGCAGCCTGGGTGCGGGCTCCTCCTACAATGAGCAGTTCTTC
CDR3 protein: CASSLGAGSSYNEQFF

J gene: TRBJ2-3
V gene: TRBV5-1
clone size: .
D gene: TRBD1
CDR3 DNA: TGCGCCAGCAGCCCTCGCGGACAGGGGGCAGCAGATACGCAGTATTTT
CDR3 protein: CASSPRGQGAADTQYF

J gene: TRBJ1-1
V gene: TRBV7-9
clone size: once
D gene: .
CDR3 DNA: TGTGCCAGCAGCTTAGAGGCAGGGGCATGGACTGAAGCTTTCTTT
CDR3 protein: CASSLEAGAWTEAFF

J gene: TRBJ2-1
V gene: TRBV11-2
clone size: .
D gene: .
CDR3 DNA: TGTGCCAGCAGCTTAGCAGGAAACAATGAGCAGTTCTTC
CDR3 protein: CASSLAGNNEQFF

J gene: TRBJ1-5
V gene: TRBV28
clone size: .
D gene: TRBD1
CDR3 DNA: TGTGCCAGCAGTCCGACAGGGTACAGCAATCAGCCCCAGCATTTT
CDR3 protein: CASSPTGYSNQPQHF

J gene: TRBJ1-2
V gene: TRBV24-1
clone size: .
D gene: TRBD1
CDR3 DNA: TGTGCCACCAGTGAGGGGACAGGGGGCGAGGGCTACACCTTC
CDR3 protein: CATSEGTGGEGYTF

J gene: TRBJ2-3
V gene: TRBV4-1
clone size: .
D gene: .
CDR3 DNA: TGCGCCAGCAGCCAGGGGACTCTAGAAACAGATACGCAGTATTTT
CDR3 protein: CASSQGTLETDTQYF

J gene: TRBJ2-5
V gene: TRBV6-5
clone size: .
D gene: .
CDR3 DNA: TGTGCCAGCAAAGGCGGCGCAGGGTTATGGGAGACCCAGTACTTC
CDR3 protein: CASKGGAGLWETQYF

J gene: TRBJ2-7
V gene: TRBV7-8
clone size: .
D gene: .
CDR3 DNA: TGTGCCAGCAGCCCCTCTCCGGGGAGCTCCTACGAGCAGTACTTC
CDR3 protein: CASSPSPGSSYEQYF

J gene: TRBJ2-7
V gene: TRBV10-3
clone size: .
D gene: TRBD2
CDR3 DNA: TGTGCCGCCCAATCCCCGGGAGGCCCCCTGGAGCAGTACTTC
CDR3 protein: CAAQSPGGPLEQYF

J gene: TRBJ2-3
V gene: TRBV24-1
clone size: once
D gene: TRBD2
CDR3 DNA: TGTGCCACCAGTGACCCCTCACCCTCGACTAGCGGGACAGATACGCAGTATTTT
CDR3 protein: CATSDPSPSTSGTDTQYF

J gene: TRBJ1-6
V gene: TRBV5-4
clone size: once
D gene: TRBD1
CDR3 DNA: TGTGCCAGCAGCCAAAAAGGACAGGGCCCACCCCTCCACTTT
CDR3 protein: CASSQKGQGPPLHF